The 30 T cell receptor beta chains below come from one sample, sequenced in a study of shared clonotypes between healthy human individuals. The method was immunoSEQ multiplex PCR; TCRdb's version includes in-frame clones alone and lacks a portion of them. The profile shows 950,000 to 1,200,000 clones, approximately 77% of them singletons. Sequencing was carried out using memory CD4+ T cells from PBMCs. Subset indicated: CD45RA-negative fraction. The receptors were sampled from a man younger than 30 in good health. Some clones in this sample may be carry-over from other donors' samples.

The chain uses TRBV6-1 and TRBJ1-3, with D perhaps matching TRBD1 (6 bases). CDR1 is MNHNS, CDR2 SASEGT, per germline. The CDR3 consists of 14 residues. With 6 bases removed from V and 2 bases from J, the gap between germline ends came to 11 bases. CDR3 bases: TGTGCCAGCAGACTAGGGGGGCCTGGAAACACCATATATTTT. Translation gives CASRLGGPGNTIYF.

Concerning this clone: A single base is all that separates this from a far larger clone, so a read error is likely. In the same sample, other DNA sequences code for this CDR3. This chain connects TRBV30 to TRBJ1-4, with TRBD1 as a possible D gene (5 bases). The germline V and J ends were trimmed by 0 bases and 8 bases, with 16 bases remaining between them. Germline values: CDR1 GTSNPN, CDR2 SVGIG (reference sequence). This CDR3 region has 15 residues. CDR3 coding DNA: TGTGCCTGGAGTGTGCTCAGGGCGAGGGGCGAAAAACTGTTTTTT. Protein sequence: CAWSVLRARGEKLFF.

The rearrangement joins TRBV5-1 to TRBJ1-1; the D is unclear. The V gene lost 0 bases and the J gene lost 1 base, with 10 bases spanning the gap. The CDR3 is 15 amino acids. The germline gives CDR1 SGHRS, CDR2 YFSETQ. The CDR3 region has the DNA TGCGCCAGCAGCTTGGCCGAAGACTGGAACACTGAAGCTTTCTTT. Its translation: CASSLAEDWNTEAFF.

This chain uses TRBV29-1 with TRBJ1-2; 8 bases align to TRBD1. The ends lost 7 bases at V and 2 bases at J; junction bases unmatched: 6. The CDR3 extends over 13 amino acids. Germline V gene lookup returns CDR1 SQVTM and CDR2 ANQGSEA. The CDR3 DNA follows: TGCAGCGCCGATGGACAGGGAAACTATGGCTACACCTTC. Translating gives CSADGQGNYGYTF.

The rearrangement links TRBV27 to TRBJ1-5, with D perhaps matching TRBD1 (5 bases). V was clipped by 7 bases and J by 7 bases, with 14 bases between them. The length of the CDR3 is 13 residues. Germline V gene data show CDR1 as MNHEY and CDR2 as SMNVEV (reference sequence). CDR3 in amino acids: CASKWGGGQPQHF. CDR3 DNA: TGTGCCAGCAAATGGGGTGGGGGGCAGCCCCAGCATTTT.

V and J are TRBV7-2 and TRBJ2-3; D possibly corresponds to TRBD1 (6 bases). Trimming removed 8 bases from V and 5 bases from J, with 17 bases in between. This CDR3 is 14 amino acids long. From germline, CDR1 is SGHTA and CDR2 FQGNSA. In DNA form, the CDR3 reads TGTGCCAGCTTAGAGGACAGAGGGGAAGATACGCAGTATTTT. It yields the protein CASLEDRGEDTQYF.

V usage is TRBV9 and J usage is TRBJ2-7; 10 bases are a match to TRBD2. The J segment lost 4 bases and the V segment lost 0 bases, leaving 4 bases of the junction unmatched. The CDR3 has 15 residues. The germline gives CDR1 SGDLS, CDR2 YYNGEE. The CDR3 DNA reads TGTGCCAGCAGCGTAGAGGCTAGCGGGAGATACGAGCAGTACTTC. Translation: CASSVEASGRYEQYF.

This clone was recorded only once. An end of the junction differs from the germline gene, which may be a read error. V and J are TRBV5-1 and TRBJ2-3; D unclear. Germline CDR1 SGHRS, CDR2 YFSETQ. This CDR3 has 13 amino acids. The CDR3 region is CASSLDFSDTQCF. The CDR3 bases are TGCGCCAGCAGCTTAGACTTCTCAGATACGCAGTGTTTT. Full variable domain (rest looked up from reference TRBV5-1 and TRBJ2-3): KAGVTQTPRYLIKTRGQQVTLSCSPISGHRSVSWYQQTPGQGLQFLFEYFSETQRNKGNFPGRFSGRQFSNSRSEMNVSTLELGDSALYLCASSLDFSDTQCFGPGTRLTVL.

The genes are TRBV28 and TRBJ1-4; D gene uncertain. The CDR3 has 15 amino acids. Trimming shortened V by 8 bases and J by 0 bases, and 13 bases separated the two germline ends. In germline, CDR1 is MDHEN, CDR2 SYDVKM. This chain's CDR3 is CASSSSLSTNEKLFF. The CDR3 DNA follows: TGTGCCAGCTCGTCTTCGCTCTCAACTAATGAAAAACTGTTTTTT. The full variable domain, rest sourced from reference TRBV28 and TRBJ1-4, is DVKVTQSSRYLVKRTGEKVFLECVQDMDHENMFWYRQDPGLGLRLIYFSYDVKMKEKGDIPEGYSVSREKKERFSLILESASTNQTSMYLCASSSSLSTNEKLFFGSGTQLSVL.

J is TRBJ2-3 and V is TRBV28; the D is unclear. Germline lookup yields CDR1 MDHEN and CDR2 SYDVKM. CDR3 length equals 11 residues. V was shortened by 7 bases and J by 4 bases, with 6 bases between the two germline ends. The CDR3 coding sequence is TGTGCCAGCAATTATCCAGATACGCAGTATTTT. Its translation is CASNYPDTQYF. The entire variable domain, with the rest obtained from reference TRBV28 and TRBJ2-3, is as follows: DVKVTQSSRYLVKRTGEKVFLECVQDMDHENMFWYRQDPGLGLRLIYFSYDVKMKEKGDIPEGYSVSREKKERFSLILESASTNQTSMYLCASNYPDTQYFGPGTRLTVL.

The sample holds one count of this clone. The rearrangement joins TRBV7-9 to TRBJ2-3; tentatively, D is TRBD2 (6 bases). The CDR3 length is 14 residues. The V gene lost 1 base and the J gene lost 7 bases, with 12 bases spanning the gap. Germline CDR1 is SEHNR and CDR2 is FQNEAQ (reference sequence). Here the CDR3 DNA reads TGTGCCAGCAGCTTAGTTCCTAGCGATCATACGCAGTATTTT. It translates to CASSLVPSDHTQYF.

The chain has TRBV7-9 and TRBJ2-2; 7 bases agree with TRBD1. Germline values: CDR1 SEHNR, CDR2 FQNEAQ (reference sequence). The CDR3 runs 15 residues. The V and J ends lost 3 bases and 2 bases, in that order; junction bases with no gene match: 3. As DNA, the CDR3 is TGTGCCAGCAGCTTGGACAGGTTCAACACCGGGGAGCTGTTTTTT. Translating gives CASSLDRFNTGELFF.

The V and J genes are TRBV6-1 and TRBJ1-5; perhaps TRBD1 as D (6 bases). CDR1 is MNHNS and CDR2 is SASEGT in the germline V gene. V was trimmed by 4 bases and J by 7 bases, leaving 14 bases between them. CDR3 length: 14 residues. CDR3 coding DNA: TGTGCCAGCAGTGCCAACGGGGGCGGGCAGCCCCAGCATTTT. Amino acid sequence: CASSANGGGQPQHF.

The genes are TRBV5-4 and TRBJ1-6; 12 nucleotides line up with TRBD1. This CDR3 is 15 amino acids long. The trim removed 4 bases at V and 6 bases at J, leaving 2 bases unmatched. Germline CDR1 is SGHNT and CDR2 is YYREEE (reference sequence). The CDR3 reads CASSGDRGLNSPLHF. The CDR3 nucleotides read TGTGCCAGCAGCGGGGACAGGGGGCTTAATTCACCCCTCCACTTT. The full variable domain, in which reference TRBV5-4 and TRBJ1-6 provide the parts outside the CDR3, is ETGVTQSPTHLIKTRGQQVTLRCSSQSGHNTVSWYQQALGQGPQFIFQYYREEENGRGNFPPRFSGLQFPNYSSELNVNALELDDSALYLCASSGDRGLNSPLHFGNGTRLTVT.

V and J are TRBV19 and TRBJ2-7; 7 nucleotides match TRBD1. CDR3 size: 17 residues. Germline V gene data show CDR1 as LNHDA and CDR2 as SQIVND (reference sequence). The junction had 16 bases not matched to a gene; V was cut back by 1 base and J by 7 bases. CDR3 in DNA: TGTGCCAGTAGTATAGGGGACAGCCCGGGATCTCGACAAGAGCAGTACTTC. Translated: CASSIGDSPGSRQEQYF.

This sequence joins TRBV11-2 and TRBJ2-3, with 11 bases lining up with TRBD2. J gave up 8 bases and V 5 bases, and 6 bases lay outside the gene matches. CDR3 length: 14 residues. Germline V gene lookup returns CDR1 SGHAT and CDR2 FQNNGV. In nucleotides, the CDR3 is TGTGCCAGCAGCGCTACTAGCGGGAGTGGTACGCAGTATTTT. Its protein product is CASSATSGSGTQYF.

The genes are TRBV6-5 and TRBJ2-3, with D unclear. Germline V CDR1 and CDR2: MNHEY, SVGAGI. The V gene lost 0 bases and the J gene lost 9 bases, with 19 bases spanning the gap. The CDR3 runs to 16 residues. CDR3 in amino acids: CASSYSVQPVVQTQYF. In nucleotides, the CDR3 is TGTGCCAGCAGTTACTCAGTCCAGCCCGTGGTGCAAACGCAGTATTTT.

This chain uses TRBV10-3 with TRBJ1-1; TRBD1 matches 12 bases. V shed 10 bases and J 4 bases; nucleotides not matched to a gene: 10. The germline V gene has CDR1 ENHRY and CDR2 SYGVKD. CDR3 size: 15 residues. The CDR3 region is CATAGTGGPGTEAFF. DNA of the CDR3: TGTGCCACCGCCGGGACAGGGGGCCCCGGCACTGAAGCTTTCTTT.

This sequence joins TRBV6-5 and TRBJ1-5, with no clear D. Trimming shortened V by 0 bases and J by 9 bases, and 9 bases separated the two germline ends. Germline V lookup: CDR1 MNHEY, CDR2 SVGAGI. The CDR3 is made up of 13 amino acids. This CDR3 is CASSYSALGPQHF. The CDR3 bases are TGTGCCAGCAGTTACTCAGCCCTGGGGCCCCAGCATTTT.

The chain joins TRBV7-8 to TRBJ2-7; 8 bases are a match to TRBD2. The CDR3 is 15 amino acids. Germline CDR1 and CDR2: SGHVS and FQNEAQ. J was trimmed by 8 bases and V by 5 bases; bases with no gene match: 14. CDR3 in amino acids: CASSPTSTSGPKQYF. The CDR3 DNA reads as TGTGCCAGCAGCCCGACGTCTACTAGCGGTCCAAAGCAGTACTTC. Based on the CDR3 plus reference TRBV7-8 and TRBJ2-7, the full variable domain is GAGVSQSPRYKVAKRGQDVALRCDPISGHVSLFWYQQALGQGPEFLTYFQNEAQLDKSGLPSDRFFAERPEGSVSTLKIQRTQQEDSAVYLCASSPTSTSGPKQYFGPGTRLTVT.

Comment on this clone: Distinct nucleotide sequences in the sample also encode this CDR3. This chain links TRBV19 with TRBJ2-5, with TRBD2 as a possible D gene (6 bases). V shed 5 bases and J shed 4 bases, with 8 bases lying between them. The germline gives CDR1 LNHDA, CDR2 SQIVND (reference sequence). This CDR3 is built from 12 residues. Here the CDR3 DNA reads TGTGCCAGTAGTCCCGGGGGAGAGACCCAGTACTTC. This encodes CASSPGGETQYF.

The chain uses TRBV6-5 and TRBJ1-1; perhaps TRBD1 as D (5 bases). The V end was cut by 0 bases, the J end by 1 base, with 6 bases between. CDR1 and CDR2 from the germline V gene are MNHEY and SVGAGI. This CDR3 comprises 14 residues. For the CDR3, the DNA is TGTGCCAGCAGTTACTCGGGGGAGAACACTGAAGCTTTCTTT. Its protein product is CASSYSGENTEAFF.

The genes are TRBV6-1 and TRBJ2-1, with 10 positions matching TRBD2. The J segment lost 7 bases and the V segment lost 4 bases, leaving 13 bases of the junction unmatched. The CDR3 sequence is 17 residues long. Looked up from germline, CDR1 is MNHNS and CDR2 is SASEGT. CDR3: CASSAGPPGLARNEQFF. The CDR3 DNA reads TGTGCCAGCAGTGCAGGCCCTCCGGGACTAGCGAGGAATGAGCAGTTCTTC.

This chain links TRBV28 with TRBJ2-2, with 9 nucleotides matching TRBD1. This CDR3 contains 15 residues. Germline CDR1 MDHEN, CDR2 SYDVKM. The J segment lost 5 bases and the V segment lost 8 bases, leaving 9 bases of the junction unmatched. The CDR3 region has the DNA TGTGCCAGCCATTCCGGGACAGGGTTGACCGGGGAGCTGTTTTTT. Its protein is CASHSGTGLTGELFF.

As to this clone: A far larger clone is one base from this, pointing to a likely read error. The chain combines TRBV29-1 with TRBJ1-3; maybe TRBD1 (5 bases). Trimming cost V 5 bases and J 0 bases, with 8 bases left between them. This CDR3 spans 13 amino acids. Germline V gives CDR1 SQVTM, CDR2 ANQGSEA. The CDR3 spells CSVNGGSGNTIYF. The CDR3 DNA follows: TGCAGCGTTAACGGGGGCTCTGGAAACACCATATATTTT. The full variable domain, completed using reference TRBV29-1 and TRBJ1-3, is SAVISQKPSRDICQRGTSLTIQCQVDSQVTMMFWYRQQPGQSLTLIATANQGSEATYESGFVIDKFPISRPNLTFSTLTVSNMSPEDSSIYLCSVNGGSGNTIYFGEGSWLTVV.

Regarding this clone: The sample contains more than one DNA sequence encoding this CDR3. This chain joins TRBV7-8 and TRBJ2-7; a possible D gene is TRBD2 (6 bases). Germline lookup yields CDR1 SGHVS and CDR2 FQNEAQ. V was cut by 1 base and J by 0 bases, with 10 bases left in between. The CDR3 is made up of 15 amino acids. CDR3 nucleotides: TGTGCCAGCAGCTTAGGGAGGGGACTCTCCTACGAGCAGTACTTC. It encodes CASSLGRGLSYEQYF.

The chain uses TRBV29-1 and TRBJ1-3, with no clear D. Trimming pared 3 bases from V and 4 bases from J, leaving 4 bases between. Per germline, CDR1 SQVTM and CDR2 ANQGSEA. This CDR3 comprises 11 residues. The CDR3 region has the DNA TGCAGCGTTGAGTCGGGAAACACCATATATTTT. Its translation: CSVESGNTIYF.

This clone came up once. The chain recombines TRBV7-9 with TRBJ1-1; 10 bases are shared with TRBD1. Germline CDR1 reads SEHNR; CDR2 reads FQNEAQ (reference sequence). The V gene end was trimmed by 7 bases and the J gene end by 5 bases; junction bases not matched to a gene: 19. There are 18 residues in the CDR3. DNA for the CDR3: TGTGCCAGCACCTCGCCCGGCCGGACAGGGGGAACAGGGACTGAAGCTTTCTTT. Translating gives CASTSPGRTGGTGTEAFF.

This clone was counted between two and nine times. V is TRBV11-3 and J is TRBJ2-2, with TRBD2 identical over 7 bases. The CDR3 consists of 15 residues. Trimming at V came to 2 bases and at J to 4 bases, leaving 4 bases not matched to a gene. The germline gives CDR1 SGHNT, CDR2 YENEEA. The CDR3 here is CASSLTLASTGELFF. The CDR3 region has the DNA TGTGCCAGCAGCTTAACACTAGCGAGCACCGGGGAGCTGTTTTTT.

The table lists this clone with a count of one. The J gene is TRBJ1-4, the V gene TRBV5-4; TRBD1 matches at 10 bases. The CDR3 spans 13 residues. Germline assignment: CDR1 SGHNT and CDR2 YYREEE (reference sequence). V shed 7 bases, J shed 7 bases, and the junction held 4 bases outside the gene matches. The CDR3 DNA follows: TGTGCCAGCCGCCGGGACAGGGGTGAAAAACTGTTTTTT. It specifies CASRRDRGEKLFF.